One sample yielded the 8 T cell receptor beta chains listed below, sequenced in a study of cytomegalovirus exposure and HLA in healthy donors. Vbeta (60) and Jbeta (13) primers were used in the PCR. Measured with immunoSEQ multiplex PCR; TCRdb has only the in-frame clones, and not every one. The repertoire holds around 130,000 clones, just under 85% seen once, with 2.5% to 3.5% in the top ten. The sequenced sample was PBMCs. The source is a boy younger than 10 in good health and CMV-seronegative.

The J gene is TRBJ2-3, the V gene TRBV15; the D is unclear. This CDR3 is built from 15 residues. Germline CDR1 reads LNHNV; CDR2 reads YYDKDF (reference sequence). Deletions cut 4 bases from V and 0 bases from J, with 11 bases between. CDR3 region: CATSTIDGSTDTQYF. The CDR3 nucleotides read TGTGCCACCAGCACCATTGACGGGAGCACAGATACGCAGTATTTT.

The chain has TRBV6-1 and TRBJ2-2; D call uncertain. CDR1 MNHNS and CDR2 SASEGT come from the germline V gene. This CDR3 has 14 amino acids. Trimming took 7 bases from V and 0 from J, leaving 9 bases between them. The CDR3 coding sequence is TGTGCCAGCACCTGGCTCACGAACACCGGGGAGCTGTTTTTT. As protein: CASTWLTNTGELFF.

The chain links TRBV19 to TRBJ2-2, with D hard to call. Germline loops: CDR1 LNHDA, CDR2 SQIVND (reference sequence). CDR3 length equals 10 residues. V gave up 7 bases and J gave up 7 bases, with 4 bases separating them. The CDR3 protein is CASKLGELFF. The DNA for the CDR3 is TGTGCCAGTAAACTCGGGGAGCTGTTTTTT.

V usage is TRBV7-3 and J usage is TRBJ2-5, with a weak D call TRBD2 (7 bases). The ends were cut back, 3 bases at V and 4 bases at J, with 12 bases in the middle. The CDR3 runs 14 residues. Germline V gene data show CDR1 as SGHTA and CDR2 as FQGTGA. The CDR3 reads CASSFQGGGETQYF. The CDR3 coding sequence is TGTGCCAGCAGCTTCCAGGGAGGGGGAGAGACCCAGTACTTC.

The chain has TRBV6-5 and TRBJ1-2; a possible D gene is TRBD1 (6 bases). V dropped 0 bases and J dropped 4 bases, with 12 bases sitting between them. CDR3 length: 15 amino acids. The germline V gene encodes CDR1 MNHEY and CDR2 SVGAGI. The CDR3 region is CASSYSVGGGYGYTF. In DNA, the CDR3 is TGTGCCAGCAGTTACTCGGTAGGGGGTGGCTATGGCTACACCTTC.

The chain couples TRBV6-1 to TRBJ1-2; D gene unclear. The CDR3 is made up of 14 amino acids. Germline assignment: CDR1 MNHNS and CDR2 SASEGT. V lost 3 bases, J lost 0 bases, and 8 bases lay in between. CDR3 loop: CASSDSGANYGYTF. The CDR3 DNA reads TGTGCCAGCAGTGATTCCGGGGCTAACTATGGCTACACCTTC.

The genes are TRBV7-9 and TRBJ1-5; a possible D gene is TRBD1 (5 bases). The V gene lost 5 bases and the J gene lost 3 bases, with 11 bases spanning the gap. Looked up from germline, CDR1 is SEHNR and CDR2 is FQNEAQ (reference sequence). The CDR3 sequence is 14 residues long. CDR3 DNA: TGTGCCAGCAGCCATGGGGGGTTCAATCAGCCCCAGCATTTT. Translation: CASSHGGFNQPQHF.

This clone was counted between two and nine times. This chain connects TRBV6-9 to TRBJ2-2; D is perhaps TRBD1 (6 bases). CDR1 and CDR2 (germline): MNHGY, SVAAGI. CDR3 length equals 14 residues. V was shortened by 2 bases and J by 7 bases, with 11 bases between the two germline ends. The CDR3 DNA reads TGTGCCAGCAGTTATAGACAGGTGAGCGGGGAGCTGTTTTTT. Translated, it gives CASSYRQVSGELFF.